Given below is one T cell receptor beta chain in context. Its binding antigen is unknown. Base qualities are not recorded, but no much larger clone differs from it by a single base. PBMCs were isolated by Ficoll-Paque density gradient centrifugation. The record originates from a study of T-cell memory formation after mild COVID-19 (dated by TCRdb to about 2021). For the study in its entirety: Most TCR sequence clusters were specific to one of the two donors. The cohort was made up of two young adult volunteers, one female and one male, who were previously healthy. T-cell clones expanding and contracting after mild COVID-19 in two donors were tracked by longitudinal TCRalpha and TCRbeta repertoire sequencing.

TCRdb shows the sequencer as Illumina NovaSeq 6000. cDNA libraries for TCRalpha and TCRbeta were prepared by 5'RACE using constant-segment primers, with sample barcodes and unique molecular identifiers added. Trizol reagent was used to extract RNA from every sample. Libraries were amplified in two PCR steps, with a second sample barcode and Illumina TruSeq adapters added in the second step. The libraries were sequenced on an Illumina NovaSeq using 2 x 150 bp paired-end reads. On the study's bioinformatics: Demultiplexing of reads and collapsing into UMI-guided consensus sequences were performed with migec v1.2.7. Using mixcr v2.1.11, the UMI consensuses were aligned to TRA and TRB V and J templates and assembled into clonotypes. A clonotype was counted as expanded or contracted only when both edgeR and NoisET called the clonotype significant, with the noise models trained on biological replicates. For edgeR calls, the cutoffs were a false discovery rate-adjusted p below 0.01 and a log2 fold-change threshold of 1. As an exploratory analysis of dynamics, max-normalized trajectories of the 1000 most abundant clonotypes were examined with PCA combined with hierarchical clustering. Separately sequenced CD4+ and CD8+ repertoires were used to assign a CD4 or CD8 phenotype to each responding clone. TCRdb trimmed public reads at Q25 via fastp, called clones via MiXCR and kept in-frame beta chains. A single entry per CDR3 protein holds the most common genes and DNA from its merged rows. The V and J calls here are based on TCRdb, not the publication. The sample records about 50,000 distinct CDR3 sequences, approximately 9% of which are singletons. In total, the top ten clones hold 12% of the sample.

General findings and caveats noted by the study authors: Clones contracting from day 15 to 85 had balanced CD4/CD8 phenotypes, while a second wave expanding from day 15 to 37 was biased towards CD4+. Contracting CD4+ clones turned up mainly in the CM and EM memory subsets, whereas EMRA was where CD8+ clones were enriched. The study covered only a couple of mild cases, and larger cohorts including severe cases with pre-infection samples were considered necessary. Some responding clones were detected in pre-infection memory, suggesting pre-existing cross-reactive memory T cells joined the SARS-CoV-2 response. SARS-CoV-2 specificity was not confirmed for the second-wave clones peaking on day 37.

Based on the germline V gene (reference sequence), the CDR1 and CDR2 sequences are LGHDT and YNNKEL. The CDR3 has 14 amino acids, counting the end cysteine and phenylalanine. The DNA shown is the 42-base CDR3, in frame from base 1. V lost 1 base and J lost 1 base; the stretch between them is 7 bases long. The sequence is built from TRBV3-1 and TRBJ1-1; the D gene lacks a confident call. This clonotype was sampled from an adult woman who had mild COVID-19 (a few samples of this study predate the infection). The sample titles of this study are shuffled in the database, so cell type and time point are left out; the donor was told from shared clones. Sequenced material: PBMCs or a T cell subset sorted from them (not recorded which). Here is the DNA: TGTGCCAGCAGCCAAGCTGGAAGGAACACTGAAGCTTTCTTT. Its protein reads: CASSQAGRNTEAFF.